A single T cell receptor beta chain is shown here with its context. The record originates from a study of blood T cell repertoires in COVID-19. CDR1 is KGHSH, CDR2 LQKENI, per germline. This CDR3 spans 13 amino acids. Trimming removed 2 bases from V and 6 bases from J; junction bases left unmatched: 4. Method: immunoSEQ multiplex PCR; TCRdb's copy keeps in-frame clones and lacks some. The sample has approximately 49,000 clones, around nine tenths seen once. V usage is TRBV18 and J usage is TRBJ2-7, with 7 positions matching TRBD2. Sequences were obtained from peripheral blood. The sequence came from a man aged 45-65 years with acute or convalescent COVID-19. Here the CDR3 DNA reads TGTGCCAGCTCACCAATGGGGGGGAGCGAGCAGTACTTC. Protein sequence: CASSPMGGSEQYF.